Below, 4 T cell receptor beta chains from the same sample are listed, as sequenced in a study of cytomegalovirus exposure and HLA in healthy donors. The PCR made use of 60 Vbeta and 13 Jbeta primers. Profiled with immunoSEQ multiplex PCR; TCRdb holds only in-frame clones, not every one. The sample lists around 260,000 clones; approximately 80% were seen once. Sample: PBMCs. The receptors originated from a girl aged 2 to 9 in good health and CMV-seronegative.

Turning to this clone: Other DNA sequences in the same sample also yield this CDR3. The chain combines TRBV5-4 with TRBJ1-2; D remains unclear. Per germline, CDR1 SGHNT and CDR2 YYREEE (reference sequence). The V and J ends lost 5 bases and 4 bases respectively, with 9 bases between them. This CDR3 is built from 12 residues. CDR3 residues: CASSSEIYGYTF. The CDR3 DNA reads TGTGCCAGCAGTTCGGAGATCTATGGCTACACCTTC.

CDR3 nucleotide sequence: TGTGCCAGCAGTTACTCGGTGTTAGCGGGACGTAATGAGCAGTTCTTC. This gives the protein CASSYSVLAGRNEQFF. The V gene is TRBV6-5, the J gene TRBJ2-1; 8 bases are a match to TRBD2. The length of the CDR3 is 16 residues. V was clipped by 0 bases and J by 7 bases; unmatched bases: 8. Per the germline V gene, CDR1 is MNHEY and CDR2 is SVGAGI.

Only one count was recorded for this clone. The CDR3 DNA sequence: TGCAGCGTTGACCAGTACCAAGAGACCCAGTACTTC. This encodes CSVDQYQETQYF. V is TRBV29-1 and J is TRBJ2-5; no definite D call. The germline CDR1 and CDR2 sequences are SQVTM and ANQGSEA. The length of the CDR3 is 12 residues. With 3 bases removed from V and 0 bases from J, the gap between germline ends came to 5 bases. The complete variable domain, with remaining parts taken from reference TRBV29-1 and TRBJ2-5, reads SAVISQKPSRDICQRGTSLTIQCQVDSQVTMMFWYRQQPGQSLTLIATANQGSEATYESGFVIDKFPISRPNLTFSTLTVSNMSPEDSSIYLCSVDQYQETQYFGPGTRLLVL.

This clone was counted only a few times. The chain is built from TRBV18 and TRBJ2-5; 8 nucleotides line up with TRBD1. The CDR3 loop spans 13 amino acids. The germline V gene encodes CDR1 KGHSH and CDR2 LQKENI. J was trimmed by 4 bases and V by 5 bases; bases with no gene match: 3. The CDR3 DNA follows: TGTGCCAGCTCATCCGGACAGGGAGAGACCCAGTACTTC. This encodes CASSSGQGETQYF. Complete variable domain (other parts from reference TRBV18 and TRBJ2-5): NAGVMQNPRHLVRRRGQEARLRCSPMKGHSHVYWYRQLPEEGLKFMVYLQKENIIDESGMPKERFSAEFPKEGPSILRIQQVVRGDSAAYFCASSSGQGETQYFGPGTRLLVL.